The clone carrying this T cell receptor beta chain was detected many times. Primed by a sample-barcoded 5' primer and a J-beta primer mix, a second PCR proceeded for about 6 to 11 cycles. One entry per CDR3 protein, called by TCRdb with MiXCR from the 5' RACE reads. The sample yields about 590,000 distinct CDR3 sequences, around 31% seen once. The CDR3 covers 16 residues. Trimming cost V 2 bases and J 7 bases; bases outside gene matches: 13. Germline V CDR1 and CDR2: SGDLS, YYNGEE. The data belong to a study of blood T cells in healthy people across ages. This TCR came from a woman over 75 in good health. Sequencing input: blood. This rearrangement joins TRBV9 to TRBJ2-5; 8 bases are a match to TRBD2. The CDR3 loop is CASSVGGLDTRGTQYF. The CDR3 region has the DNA TGTGCCAGCAGCGTGGGGGGACTAGATACCCGAGGGACCCAGTACTTC. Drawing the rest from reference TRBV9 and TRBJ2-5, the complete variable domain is DSGVTQTPKHLITATGQRVTLRCSPRSGDLSVYWYQQSLDQGLQFLIQYYNGEERAKGNILERFSAQQFPDLHSELNLSSLELGDSALYFCASSVGGLDTRGTQYFGPGTRLLVL.